This T cell receptor (beta chain) is from a study of T cell responses to AZD1222 COVID-19 vaccine. General study points: Researchers report vaccine-associated CD4 TCRs spanning spike, with dominance at 160-218 and 743-854. Mostly white British, mostly female donors; authors suggested clonal diversity may be underestimated. Without day 14 samples, only post-peak T cell repertoires were studied. Following two doses of AZD1222, Spike-specific TCR breadth and depth rose.

In the case of this clone: Its target is unknown.

Here immunoSEQ multiplex PCR was the method, and the copy in TCRdb shows in-frame clones only, minus some. This table holds some 56,000 clones, roughly 88% found once. The V gene lost 4 bases and the J gene lost 7 bases, with 11 bases spanning the gap. This CDR3 spans 13 amino acids. Germline CDR1 is SEHNR and CDR2 is FQNEAQ (reference sequence). V is TRBV7-9 and J is TRBJ2-1, with D maybe TRBD1 (5 bases). The clonotype was recovered from an adult in good health. Sequenced material: peripheral blood, taken on day 0 of AZD1222 vaccination. The CDR3: CASSSQDTNEQFF. The CDR3 DNA reads TGTGCCAGCAGCTCACAGGACACGAATGAGCAGTTCTTC. The whole variable domain, filled in from reference TRBV7-9 and TRBJ2-1, reads DTGVSQNPRHKITKRGQNVTFRCDPISEHNRLYWYRQTLGQGPEFLTYFQNEAQLEKSRLLSDRFSAERPKGSFSTLEIQRTEQGDSAMYLCASSSQDTNEQFFGPGTRLTVL.